A selection of T cell receptor beta chains follows, all from one sample in a study of blood T cell repertoires in COVID-19. Produced via immunoSEQ multiplex PCR; TCRdb's table is partial and in-frame only. The sample lists around 140,000 clones, about nine tenths seen once, with 11% in the top ten. The sequenced sample was PBMCs or T cells enriched from blood (not recorded which). The receptor set was obtained from a man between 60 and 75 years old who had recovered from COVID-19. Both conserved end residues are trimmed from each CDR3. Each record gives: V gene, clone size, J gene, CDR3 length, CDR3 protein. A row's size may be missing; if present it is once, few, many or a size class.

V: TRBV28
size: -
J: TRBJ1-2
length: 13
CDR3: ASSPPGTTQSGYT

V: TRBV6-5
size: -
J: TRBJ2-7
length: 13
CDR3: ASRLSPGQVSEQY

V: TRBV12-3/TRBV12-4
size: -
J: TRBJ1-1
length: 11
CDR3: ASSLFPTGEAF

V: TRBV5-1
size: -
J: TRBJ1-4
length: 13
CDR3: ASSLAPQGNEKLF

V: TRBV19
size: few
J: TRBJ1-6
length: 13
CDR3: ASSGGTGRNSPLH

V: TRBV27
size: -
J: TRBJ2-5
length: 14
CDR3: ASSLFAYQGQETQY

V: TRBV30
size: -
J: TRBJ2-7
length: 11
CDR3: AWMEGTVYEQY

V: TRBV28
size: -
J: TRBJ1-5
length: 12
CDR3: ASSFPTYNQPQH

V: TRBV7-3
size: -
J: TRBJ1-3
length: 14
CDR3: ASSLTNTGGGNTIY

V: TRBV29-1
size: once
J: TRBJ2-7
length: 13
CDR3: SVEGEGQGRYEQY

V: TRBV18
size: few
J: TRBJ1-6
length: 14
CDR3: ASSPTRRSYNSPLH

V: TRBV27
size: -
J: TRBJ2-3
length: 14
CDR3: ASSPILAGFTDTQY

V: TRBV6-1
size: -
J: TRBJ1-6
length: 11
CDR3: ASRLTGGSPLH